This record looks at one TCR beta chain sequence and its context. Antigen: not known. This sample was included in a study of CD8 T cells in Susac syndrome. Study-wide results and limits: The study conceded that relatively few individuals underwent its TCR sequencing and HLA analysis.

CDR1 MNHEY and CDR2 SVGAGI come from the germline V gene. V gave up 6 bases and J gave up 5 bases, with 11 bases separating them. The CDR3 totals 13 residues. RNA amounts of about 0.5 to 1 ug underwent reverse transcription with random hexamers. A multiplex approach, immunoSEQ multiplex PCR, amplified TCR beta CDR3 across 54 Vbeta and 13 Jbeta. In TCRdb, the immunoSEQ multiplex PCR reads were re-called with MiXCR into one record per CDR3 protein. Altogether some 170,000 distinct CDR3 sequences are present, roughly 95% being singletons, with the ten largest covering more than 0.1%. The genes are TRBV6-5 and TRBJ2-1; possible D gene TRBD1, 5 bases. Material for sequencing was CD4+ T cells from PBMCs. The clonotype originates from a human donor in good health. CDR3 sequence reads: CASSRDSDNEQFF. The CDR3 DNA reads TGTGCCAGCAGCCGCGACAGCGACAATGAGCAGTTCTTC.